The 22 T cell receptor beta chains given below trace back to one sample, sequenced in a study of T-cell memory formation after mild COVID-19. Via MiXCR, TCRdb re-called the 5' RACE reads, giving one row per CDR3 protein. The sample has 150,000 to 200,000 distinct CDR3 sequences; 31% are singletons. Sequencing used PBMCs or a T cell subset sorted from them (not recorded which). All receptors derive from an adult woman who had mild COVID-19 (a few samples of this study predate the infection). Cell type and time point are not known.

V usage is TRBV5-1 and J usage is TRBJ2-3, with 9 bases lining up with TRBD1. CDR3 size: 15 residues. The ends lost 2 bases at V and 1 base at J; junction bases unmatched: 2. The germline V gene encodes CDR1 SGHRS and CDR2 YFSETQ. The CDR3 coding sequence is TGCGCCAGCAGCTTTGGGGACAGGGGCACAGATACGCAGTATTTT. Amino acid sequence: CASSFGDRGTDTQYF.

This rearrangement joins TRBV5-5 to TRBJ1-2; 9 positions match TRBD1. The V segment lost 4 bases and the J segment 7 bases; nucleotides outside the gene matches: 14. Germline V gives CDR1 SGHKS, CDR2 YYEKEE (reference sequence). The CDR3 contains 16 residues. The CDR3: CASSNLPGQGISGYTF. CDR3 coding DNA: TGTGCCAGCAGCAACCTACCGGGACAGGGTATTAGTGGCTACACCTTC.

The chain couples TRBV12-3 or TRBV12-4 to TRBJ2-1, with 10 bases aligning to TRBD2. Germline trimming cut 4 bases from V and 9 bases from J; bases unmatched to any gene: 15. The CDR3 has 17 amino acids. The CDR3 sequence: CASSSLSLAGVAGEQFF. CDR3 sequence (DNA): TGTGCCAGCAGTTCCCTTTCGCTAGCGGGAGTTGCTGGTGAGCAGTTCTTC.

This chain uses TRBV7-9 with TRBJ1-5, with no clear D. V lost 5 bases, J lost 4 bases, and 9 bases lay in between. The CDR3 loop spans 13 amino acids. Per germline, CDR1 SEHNR and CDR2 FQNEAQ (reference sequence). In DNA, the CDR3 is TGTGCCAGCAGCCCTGCGCTGAATCAGCCCCAGCATTTT. It specifies CASSPALNQPQHF.

The V and J genes are TRBV5-1 and TRBJ2-7; unclear D gene. V dropped 0 bases and J dropped 0 bases, with 10 bases sitting between them. The CDR3 is 15 residues long. Germline lookup yields CDR1 SGHRS and CDR2 YFSETQ. CDR3 residues: CASSLEGSGSYEQYF. For the CDR3, the DNA is TGCGCCAGCAGCTTGGAGGGTTCCGGCTCCTACGAGCAGTACTTC. Filled out from reference TRBV5-1 and TRBJ2-7, the complete variable domain reads KAGVTQTPRYLIKTRGQQVTLSCSPISGHRSVSWYQQTPGQGLQFLFEYFSETQRNKGNFPGRFSGRQFSNSRSEMNVSTLELGDSALYLCASSLEGSGSYEQYFGPGTRLTVT.

V and J are TRBV7-9 and TRBJ2-3; D gene unclear. The germline gives CDR1 SEHNR, CDR2 FQNEAQ (reference sequence). Trimming cost V 0 bases and J 0 bases, with 10 bases left between them. This CDR3 is 16 amino acids long. CDR3 region: CASSLAGSTSTDTQYF. The CDR3 nucleotides are TGTGCCAGCAGCTTAGCCGGCTCTACCAGCACAGATACGCAGTATTTT.

The V and J genes are TRBV4-1 and TRBJ2-1, with a weak D call TRBD2 (7 bases). The CDR3 consists of 15 residues. The germline V gene has CDR1 MGHRA and CDR2 YSYEKL. The V end lost 1 base, the J end lost 5 bases, and 12 bases lay between the germline ends. CDR3 coding DNA: TGCGCCAGCAGCCAAGGGGGGGGCATCAACAATGAGCAGTTCTTC. Protein sequence: CASSQGGGINNEQFF.

This clonotype turned up a few times. V gene TRBV27 combines with J gene TRBJ1-1; D call uncertain. Germline V gene data show CDR1 as MNHEY and CDR2 as SMNVEV (reference sequence). V shed 6 bases and J shed 5 bases, with 16 bases lying between them. This CDR3 comprises 14 residues. CDR3: CASRPAWERTEAFF. The DNA for the CDR3 is TGTGCCAGCAGACCCGCGTGGGAGAGGACTGAAGCTTTCTTT.

This clonotype was seen at least ten times. V gene TRBV7-8 combines with J gene TRBJ2-7, with 8 bases aligning to TRBD2. The trim removed 5 bases at V and 6 bases at J, leaving 15 bases unmatched. This CDR3 has 16 amino acids. From germline, CDR1 is SGHVS and CDR2 FQNEAQ. Here the CDR3 reads CASSHLIGAGDPEQYF. The DNA of the CDR3 is TGTGCCAGCAGCCACCTGATTGGAGCGGGGGACCCCGAGCAGTACTTC.

The V and J genes are TRBV25-1 and TRBJ2-1; the D is unclear. V lost 3 bases to trimming and J lost 4 bases, with 7 bases between them. Per germline, CDR1 MGHDK and CDR2 SYGVNS. The CDR3 totals 13 residues. The CDR3 DNA follows: TGTGCCAGCAGTGATCATGGTTACAATGAGCAGTTCTTC. It is translated as CASSDHGYNEQFF.

The chain carries TRBV2 and TRBJ1-2; D may be TRBD1 (5 bases). Germline V lookup: CDR1 SNHLY, CDR2 FYNNEI. Trimming pared 5 bases from V and 4 bases from J, leaving 26 bases between. This CDR3 region has 18 residues. This CDR3 reads CASSPPPQGRYLFYGYTF. CDR3 DNA: TGTGCCAGCAGTCCACCGCCTCAGGGACGGTATTTATTCTATGGCTACACCTTC. The variable domain in full, completed from reference TRBV2 and TRBJ1-2, reads EPEVTQTPSHQVTQMGQEVILRCVPISNHLYFYWYRQILGQKVEFLVSFYNNEISEKSEIFDDQFSVERPDGSNFTLKIRSTKLEDSAMYFCASSPPPQGRYLFYGYTFGSGTRLTVV.

This chain connects TRBV10-3 to TRBJ2-7; TRBD2 is a possible D gene (5 bases). Trimming removed 0 bases from V and 12 bases from J, with 9 bases in between. The germline V gene has CDR1 ENHRY and CDR2 SYGVKD. CDR3 length: 11 residues. The CDR3 sequence is CAISESRGSYF. Here the CDR3 DNA reads TGTGCCATCAGTGAGTCAAGAGGGTCGTACTTC.

V gene TRBV20-1 combines with J gene TRBJ2-5; D is unclear. V was shortened by 6 bases and J by 5 bases, with 4 bases between the two germline ends. Germline CDR1 is DFQATT and CDR2 is SNEGSKA (reference sequence). The CDR3 is made up of 9 amino acids. The CDR3: CSAGETQYF. The CDR3, as DNA: TGCAGTGCGGGGGAGACCCAGTACTTC.

The chain couples TRBV6-5 to TRBJ2-7; perhaps TRBD2 as D (5 bases). Germline CDR1 and CDR2: MNHEY and SVGAGI. The CDR3 loop spans 13 amino acids. V was cut by 4 bases and J by 4 bases, with 11 bases left in between. The CDR3 coding sequence is TGTGCCAGCAGTTCCCACGGGGAGTACGAGCAGTACTTC. Amino acid sequence: CASSSHGEYEQYF.

The CDR3 DNA is TGCAGTGCTAGCCCCGCAACCAAAGCTTTCTTT. Its translation: CSASPATKAFF. The chain combines TRBV20-1 with TRBJ1-1; the D is unclear. V dropped 3 bases and J dropped 9 bases, with 11 bases sitting between them. The CDR3 has 11 residues. CDR1 DFQATT and CDR2 SNEGSKA come from the germline V gene (reference sequence).

This clonotype showed up just a few times. The rearrangement uses TRBV11-3 and TRBJ2-7, with TRBD2 matching over 7 bases. Germline lookup yields CDR1 SGHNT and CDR2 YENEEA. V was clipped by 5 bases and J by 6 bases; unmatched bases: 7. This CDR3 spans 13 amino acids. CDR3: CASSRGREGEQYF. The CDR3 DNA reads TGTGCCAGCAGCCGGGGGAGGGAAGGCGAGCAGTACTTC.

This chain uses TRBV5-1 with TRBJ2-2; D call uncertain. The length of the CDR3 is 14 residues. Germline CDR1 reads SGHRS; CDR2 reads YFSETQ. The ends were cut back, 2 bases at V and 1 base at J, with 6 bases in the middle. This CDR3 is CASSFVGNTGELFF. As DNA, the CDR3 is TGCGCCAGCAGCTTTGTAGGGAACACCGGGGAGCTGTTTTTT.

This clonotype came up a few times. The J gene is TRBJ1-1, the V gene TRBV27; D ambiguous. V lost 6 bases and J 0 bases, leaving 17 bases between the germline ends. Germline V gene sequence: CDR1 MNHEY, CDR2 SMNVEV (reference sequence). CDR3 length equals 16 residues. As DNA, the CDR3 is TGTGCCAGCAGGCCGACATTTGCGGATATGAACACTGAAGCTTTCTTT. Translation gives CASRPTFADMNTEAFF.

J is TRBJ1-1 and V is TRBV6-5; 8 bases fit TRBD1. The CDR3 runs to 16 residues. J was trimmed by 6 bases and V by 2 bases; bases with no gene match: 11. Germline values: CDR1 MNHEY, CDR2 SVGAGI. The CDR3, as DNA: TGTGCCAGCAGTTACCAGGGGGCTGTCGGGTTCTCTGAAGCTTTCTTT. Translating it yields CASSYQGAVGFSEAFF.

This sequence joins TRBV4-1 and TRBJ2-7, with 10 bases that match TRBD2. Germline-derived CDR1 and CDR2 are MGHRA and YSYEKL. V lost 0 bases to trimming and J lost 5 bases; unmatched junction nucleotides: 7. The CDR3 loop spans 16 amino acids. CDR3 region: CASSQDWRLAGHEQYF. The CDR3 DNA reads as TGCGCCAGCAGCCAAGATTGGAGACTAGCGGGCCACGAGCAGTACTTC.

This clonotype showed up just a few times. The chain combines TRBV7-9 with TRBJ2-3; no definite D call. The ends were cut back, 3 bases at V and 2 bases at J, with 9 bases in the middle. This CDR3 comprises 14 residues. The germline V gene encodes CDR1 SEHNR and CDR2 FQNEAQ (reference sequence). This CDR3 reads CASSFREYTDTQYF. As DNA, the CDR3 is TGTGCCAGCAGCTTTCGAGAATACACAGATACGCAGTATTTT.

The chain is built from TRBV20-1 and TRBJ1-5; D unclear. CDR3 length equals 17 residues. The V end was cut by 6 bases, the J end by 0 bases, with 21 bases between. The germline gives CDR1 DFQATT, CDR2 SNEGSKA (reference sequence). The CDR3 is CSASRDFSGGSNQPQHF. The CDR3 DNA is TGCAGTGCGAGCCGAGACTTCTCAGGTGGTAGCAATCAGCCCCAGCATTTT.